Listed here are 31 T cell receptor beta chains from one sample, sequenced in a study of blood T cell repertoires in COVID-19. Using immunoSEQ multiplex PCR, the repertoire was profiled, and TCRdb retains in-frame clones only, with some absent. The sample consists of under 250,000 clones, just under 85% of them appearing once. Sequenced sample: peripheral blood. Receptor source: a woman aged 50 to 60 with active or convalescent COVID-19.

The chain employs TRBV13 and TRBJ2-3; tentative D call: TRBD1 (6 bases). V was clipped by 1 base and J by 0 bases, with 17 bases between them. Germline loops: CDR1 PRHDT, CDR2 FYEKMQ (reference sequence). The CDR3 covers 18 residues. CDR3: CASSLAGTGHSSTDTQYF. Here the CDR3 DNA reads TGTGCCAGCAGCTTAGCAGGTACAGGGCACTCTAGCACAGATACGCAGTATTTT. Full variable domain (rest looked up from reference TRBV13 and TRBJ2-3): AAGVIQSPRHLIKEKRETATLKCYPIPRHDTVYWYQQGPGQDPQFLISFYEKMQSDKGSIPDRFSAQQFSDYHSELNMSSLELGDSALYFCASSLAGTGHSSTDTQYFGPGTRLTVL.

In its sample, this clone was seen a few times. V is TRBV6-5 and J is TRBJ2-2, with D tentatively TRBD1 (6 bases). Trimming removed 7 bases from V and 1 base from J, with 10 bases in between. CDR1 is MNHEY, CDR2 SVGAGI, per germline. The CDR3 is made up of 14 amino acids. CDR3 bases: TGTGCCAGCAAAATCAGGGGGAACACCGGGGAGCTGTTTTTT. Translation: CASKIRGNTGELFF.

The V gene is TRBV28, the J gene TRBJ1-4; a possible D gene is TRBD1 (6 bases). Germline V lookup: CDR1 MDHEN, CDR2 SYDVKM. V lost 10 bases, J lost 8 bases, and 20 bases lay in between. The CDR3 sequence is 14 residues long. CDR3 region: CAIRPGGRGEKLFF. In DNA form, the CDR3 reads TGTGCCATCAGACCGGGGGGGCGAGGGGAAAAACTGTTTTTT.

CDR3 in DNA: TGTGCCAGCAGATACGGGACAGGGGGGCTCTCTGGAAACACCATATATTTT. Translated: CASRYGTGGLSGNTIYF. The rearrangement joins TRBV5-5 to TRBJ1-3, with 11 bases lining up with TRBD1. CDR3 length: 17 residues. J gave up 0 bases and V 5 bases, and 7 bases lay outside the gene matches. Germline V gives CDR1 SGHKS, CDR2 YYEKEE (reference sequence).

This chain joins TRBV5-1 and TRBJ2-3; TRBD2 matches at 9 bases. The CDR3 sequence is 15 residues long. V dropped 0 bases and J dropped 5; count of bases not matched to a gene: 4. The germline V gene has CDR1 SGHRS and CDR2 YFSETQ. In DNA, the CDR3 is TGCGCCAGCAGCTTGGTGGCGGGGGGGCAAGATACGCAGTATTTT. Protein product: CASSLVAGGQDTQYF.

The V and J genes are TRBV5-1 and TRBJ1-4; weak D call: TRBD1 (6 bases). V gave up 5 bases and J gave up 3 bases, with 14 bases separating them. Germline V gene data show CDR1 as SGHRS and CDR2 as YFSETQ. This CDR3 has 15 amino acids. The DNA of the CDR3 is TGCGCCAGCAGATATACAGGGATGGCTAATGAAAAACTGTTTTTT. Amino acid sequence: CASRYTGMANEKLFF.

The CDR3 protein is CASSYGTGNITF. CDR3 bases: TGTGCCAGCAGCTACGGGACAGGGAACATCACCTTC. V and J are TRBV11-3 and TRBJ1-2; 9 bases map to TRBD1. Germline CDR1 reads SGHNT; CDR2 reads YENEEA. The CDR3 has 12 residues. J gave up 13 bases and V 4 bases, and 7 bases lay outside the gene matches.

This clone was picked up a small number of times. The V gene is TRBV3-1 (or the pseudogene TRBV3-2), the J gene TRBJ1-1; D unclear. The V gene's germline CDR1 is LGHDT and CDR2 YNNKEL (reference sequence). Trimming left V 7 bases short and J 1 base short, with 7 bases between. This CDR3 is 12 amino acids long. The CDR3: CASKEGNTEAFF. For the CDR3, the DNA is TGTGCCAGCAAGGAGGGGAACACTGAAGCTTTCTTT.

CDR3 in amino acids: CASSVADNSPLHF. CDR3 DNA sequence: TGTGCCAGCAGCGTAGCAGATAATTCACCCCTCCACTTT. The V and J genes are TRBV9 and TRBJ1-6; D is uncertain. The CDR3 spans 13 residues. Trimming removed 0 bases at V and 5 bases at J, with 3 bases between. The V gene's germline CDR1 is SGDLS and CDR2 YYNGEE.

Written as DNA, the CDR3 is TGTGCCAGCAGTCCCCTAGGTTGGTCTGAGCAGTTCTTC. This codes for CASSPLGWSEQFF. The chain joins TRBV6-5 to TRBJ2-1; D is uncertain. V lost 5 bases and J 9 bases, leaving 14 bases between the germline ends. Germline V gives CDR1 MNHEY, CDR2 SVGAGI. The CDR3 is made up of 13 amino acids.

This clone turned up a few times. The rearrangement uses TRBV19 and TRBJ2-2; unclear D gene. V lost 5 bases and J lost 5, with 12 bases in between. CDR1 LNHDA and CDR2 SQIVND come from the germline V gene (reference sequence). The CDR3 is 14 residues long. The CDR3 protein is CASSVGRFTGELFF. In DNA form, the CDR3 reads TGTGCCAGTAGTGTTGGGCGATTTACCGGGGAGCTGTTTTTT.

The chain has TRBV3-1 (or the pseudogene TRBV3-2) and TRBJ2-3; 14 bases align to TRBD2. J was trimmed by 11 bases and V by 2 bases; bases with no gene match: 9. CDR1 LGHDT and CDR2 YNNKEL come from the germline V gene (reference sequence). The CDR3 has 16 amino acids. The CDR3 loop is CASSQRTSGRNWGQYF. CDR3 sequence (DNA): TGTGCCAGCAGCCAACGGACTAGCGGGAGGAACTGGGGGCAGTATTTT.

As DNA, the CDR3 is TGTGCCAGCAGCTTAGATTGGGGAAGGGGATATTCACCCCTCCACTTT. Translating it yields CASSLDWGRGYSPLHF. J is TRBJ1-6 and V is TRBV11-2; maybe TRBD1 (5 bases). The CDR3 is made up of 16 amino acids. Germline V gives CDR1 SGHAT, CDR2 FQNNGV. The ends were cut back, 0 bases at V and 8 bases at J, with 14 bases in the middle.

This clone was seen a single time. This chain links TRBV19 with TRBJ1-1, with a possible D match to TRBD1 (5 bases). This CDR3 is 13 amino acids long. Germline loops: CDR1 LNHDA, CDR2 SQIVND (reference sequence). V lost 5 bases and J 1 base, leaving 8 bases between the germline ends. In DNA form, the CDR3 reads TGTGCCAGTAGTGTACAGGAGAACACTGAAGCTTTCTTT. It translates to CASSVQENTEAFF.

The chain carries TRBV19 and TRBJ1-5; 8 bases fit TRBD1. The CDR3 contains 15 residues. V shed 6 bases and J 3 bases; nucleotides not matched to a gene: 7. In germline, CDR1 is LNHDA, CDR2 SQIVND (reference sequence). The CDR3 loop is CASRLAGGLNQPQHF. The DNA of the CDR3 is TGTGCCAGTAGACTAGCAGGGGGCCTCAATCAGCCCCAGCATTTT.

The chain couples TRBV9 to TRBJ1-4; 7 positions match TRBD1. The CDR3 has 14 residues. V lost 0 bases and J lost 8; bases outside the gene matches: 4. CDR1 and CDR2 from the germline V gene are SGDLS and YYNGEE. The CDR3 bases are TGTGCCAGCAGCGTAGGACAGGGAGGCGAAAAACTGTTTTTT. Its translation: CASSVGQGGEKLFF.

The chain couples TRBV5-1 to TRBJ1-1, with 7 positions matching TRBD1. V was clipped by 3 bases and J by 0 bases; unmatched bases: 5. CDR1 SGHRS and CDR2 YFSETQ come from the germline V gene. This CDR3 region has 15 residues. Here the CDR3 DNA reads TGCGCCAGCAGCTCGGGACAGACCATGAACACTGAAGCTTTCTTT. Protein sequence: CASSSGQTMNTEAFF.

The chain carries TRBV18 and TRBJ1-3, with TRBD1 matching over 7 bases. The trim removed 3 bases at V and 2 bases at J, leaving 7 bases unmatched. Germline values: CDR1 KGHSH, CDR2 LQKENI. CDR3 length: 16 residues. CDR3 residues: CASSPLQGHTGNTIYF. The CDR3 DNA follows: TGTGCCAGCTCACCCCTACAGGGGCACACTGGAAACACCATATATTTT.

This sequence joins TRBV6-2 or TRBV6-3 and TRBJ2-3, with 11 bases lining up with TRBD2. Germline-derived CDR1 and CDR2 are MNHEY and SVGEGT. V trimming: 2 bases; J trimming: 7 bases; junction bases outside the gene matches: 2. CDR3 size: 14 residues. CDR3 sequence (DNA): TGTGCCAGCAGTTACACTAGCGGGGGCCATACGCAGTATTTT. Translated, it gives CASSYTSGGHTQYF.

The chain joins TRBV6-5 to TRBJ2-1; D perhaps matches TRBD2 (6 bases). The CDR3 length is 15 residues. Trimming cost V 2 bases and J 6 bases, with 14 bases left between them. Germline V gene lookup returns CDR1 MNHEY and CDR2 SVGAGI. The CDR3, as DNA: TGTGCCAGCAGTTACAGGGGTTCGCGGGGCAATGAGCAGTTCTTC. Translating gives CASSYRGSRGNEQFF.

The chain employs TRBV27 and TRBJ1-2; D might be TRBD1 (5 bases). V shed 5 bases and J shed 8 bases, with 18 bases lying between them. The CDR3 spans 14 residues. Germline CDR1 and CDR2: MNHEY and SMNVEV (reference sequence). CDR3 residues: CASSPSTVLGGYTF. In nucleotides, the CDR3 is TGTGCCAGCAGTCCCTCGACAGTACTGGGCGGCTACACCTTC.

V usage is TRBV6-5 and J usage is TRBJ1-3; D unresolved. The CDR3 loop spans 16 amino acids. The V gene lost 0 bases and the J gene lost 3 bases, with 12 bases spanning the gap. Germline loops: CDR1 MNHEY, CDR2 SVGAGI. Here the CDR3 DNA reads TGTGCCAGCAGTTACTCCCCGAGTCTCCTTGGAAACACCATATATTTT. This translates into CASSYSPSLLGNTIYF.

CDR3 bases: TGCGCCAGCAGCGACAGGGCGCATTCAACTAATGAAAAACTGTTTTTT. Residues: CASSDRAHSTNEKLFF. The V gene is TRBV4-1, the J gene TRBJ1-4, with TRBD1 matching over 7 bases. Germline-derived CDR1 and CDR2 are MGHRA and YSYEKL. The trim removed 5 bases at V and 0 bases at J, leaving 6 bases unmatched. CDR3 length: 16 residues.

CDR3 bases: TGCGCCAGCAGCAAAAGCGGCGCTGAAGAGACCCAGTACTTC. Amino acid sequence: CASSKSGAEETQYF. The chain combines TRBV5-1 with TRBJ2-5, with D possibly matching TRBD2 (5 bases). From germline, CDR1 is SGHRS and CDR2 YFSETQ. This CDR3 is 14 amino acids long. The ends were cut back, 4 bases at V and 3 bases at J, with 13 bases in the middle.

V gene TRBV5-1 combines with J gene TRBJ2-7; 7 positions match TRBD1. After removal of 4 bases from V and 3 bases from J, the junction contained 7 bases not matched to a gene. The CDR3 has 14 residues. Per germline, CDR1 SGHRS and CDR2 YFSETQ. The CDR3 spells CASSPGQDVYEQYF. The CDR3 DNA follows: TGCGCCAGCAGCCCCGGACAGGACGTCTACGAGCAGTACTTC.

Written as DNA, the CDR3 is TGTGCCAGCTCACCCCGTTCTTGGGCCCAAGAGACCCAGTACTTC. Its translation: CASSPRSWAQETQYF. The chain joins TRBV18 to TRBJ2-5; D gene uncertain. V lost 3 bases and J lost 1, with 12 bases in between. The CDR3 loop spans 15 amino acids. CDR1 and CDR2 (germline): KGHSH, LQKENI.

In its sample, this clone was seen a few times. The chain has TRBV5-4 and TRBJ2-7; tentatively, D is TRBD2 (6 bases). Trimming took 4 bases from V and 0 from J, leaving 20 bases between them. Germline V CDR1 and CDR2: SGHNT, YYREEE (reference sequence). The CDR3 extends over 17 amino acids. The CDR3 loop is CASSGDFDTQVSYEQYF. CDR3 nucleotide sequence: TGTGCCAGCAGCGGGGACTTCGACACGCAAGTCTCCTACGAGCAGTACTTC.

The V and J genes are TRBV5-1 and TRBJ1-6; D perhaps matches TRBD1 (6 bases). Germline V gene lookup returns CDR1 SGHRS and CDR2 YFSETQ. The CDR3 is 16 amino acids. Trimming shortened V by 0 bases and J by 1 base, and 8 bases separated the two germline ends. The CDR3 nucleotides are TGCGCCAGCAGCTTGGCAGGGGAGTCCTATAATTCACCCCTCCACTTT. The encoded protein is CASSLAGESYNSPLHF.

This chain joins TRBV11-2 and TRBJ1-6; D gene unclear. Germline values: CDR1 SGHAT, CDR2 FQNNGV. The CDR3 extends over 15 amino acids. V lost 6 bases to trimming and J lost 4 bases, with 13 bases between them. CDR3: CASRRASLYNSPLHF. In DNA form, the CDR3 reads TGTGCCAGCAGAAGAGCATCCTTGTATAATTCACCCCTCCACTTT.

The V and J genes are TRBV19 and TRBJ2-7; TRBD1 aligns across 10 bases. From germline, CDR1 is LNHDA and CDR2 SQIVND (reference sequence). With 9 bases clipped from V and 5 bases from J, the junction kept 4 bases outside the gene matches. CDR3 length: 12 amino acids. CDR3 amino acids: CASGGTGDEQYF. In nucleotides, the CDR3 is TGTGCCAGCGGGGGGACAGGGGACGAGCAGTACTTC.

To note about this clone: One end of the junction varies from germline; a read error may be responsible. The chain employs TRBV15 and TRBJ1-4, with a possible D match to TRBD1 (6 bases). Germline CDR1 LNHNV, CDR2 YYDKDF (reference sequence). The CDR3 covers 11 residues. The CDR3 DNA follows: TGTGCCACCAGCAGAGATGACAGGTGGTCCTTT. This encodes CATSRDDRWSF.